Sequencing of this TCR beta chain was carried out in a study of T-cell memory formation after mild COVID-19. UMIs and sample barcodes were carried by the TCR alpha and TCR beta cDNA libraries that 5'RACE produced using constant-segment primers. In TCRdb, the 5' RACE reads were re-called with MiXCR into one record per CDR3 protein. This table holds approximately 560,000 distinct CDR3 sequences, 15% to 20% found once. Whole-study results and caveats: CD4+ clones that contracted lay mainly in CM and EM; CD8+ ones lay in EMRA. SARS-CoV-2 specificity was not confirmed for second-wave clones peaking on day 37. CD4/CD8 balance held among clones contracting day 15 to 85, and later expanders leaned CD4+.

In the case of this clonotype: Antigen: not known.

The CDR3 length is 13 residues. Trimming cost V 0 bases and J 4 bases, with 9 bases left between them. Germline V lookup: CDR1 GTSNPN, CDR2 SVGIG (reference sequence). The chain is built from TRBV30 and TRBJ1-1, with TRBD1 as a possible D gene (5 bases). The receptor was derived from an adult woman who had mild COVID-19 (a few samples of this study predate the infection). Cell type and time point are not known. The sample consisted of PBMCs or a T cell subset sorted from them (not recorded which). CDR3 DNA: TGTGCCTGGAGTGTACTAGGGGTCACTGAAGCTTTCTTT. This translates into CAWSVLGVTEAFF. Complete variable domain (other parts from reference TRBV30 and TRBJ1-1): SQTIHQWPATLVQPVGSPLSLECTVEGTSNPNLYWYRQAAGRGLQLLFYSVGIGQISSEVPQNLSASRPQDRQFILSSKKLLLSDSGFYLCAWSVLGVTEAFFGQGTRLTVV.